This TCR beta chain was obtained from a study of T cell responses to AZD1222 COVID-19 vaccine. Study results and limitations: Spike-specific TCR breadth and depth were elevated following two AZD1222 doses. Dominant CD4 TCR responses targeted spike regions 160-218 and 743-854.

Profiling relied on immunoSEQ multiplex PCR, and the TCRdb table lists in-frame clones only, not all of them. The sample yields 130,000 to 150,000 clones, 75% to 95% seen once. With regard to this clone: Its matching antigen is unknown.

This TCR derives from an adult in good health. Sequencing used peripheral blood, obtained on day 0 of MenACWY control vaccination.

The CDR3 loop reads CASTQRGGLYNEQFF. In DNA form, the CDR3 reads TGTGCCAGCACTCAGCGGGGGGGATTATACAATGAGCAGTTCTTC. This sequence joins TRBV6-6 and TRBJ2-1; 10 bases line up with TRBD2. The trim removed 7 bases at V and 4 bases at J, leaving 7 bases unmatched. The CDR3 is made up of 15 amino acids. Looked up from germline, CDR1 is MNHNY and CDR2 is SVGAGI (reference sequence).